These 6 T cell receptor beta chains were all obtained from the same sample, sequenced in a study of CD8 T cells in ankylosing spondylitis. General study points: Seemingly distinctive of ankylosing spondylitis blood was a TCR beta motif formed by eight highly homologous variants.

TCRdb recomputed calls from the 5' RACE reads with MiXCR, one row per CDR3 protein. The data contain approximately 400,000 distinct CDR3 sequences, approximately 26% of them singletons. Antigens of these TCRs are unknown. Sequenced input: blood, either unsorted or a sorted T cell fraction (not recorded which). All receptors derive from a male donor with ankylosing spondylitis.

The rearrangement links TRBV20-1 to TRBJ1-1; D ambiguous. V was cut by 0 bases and J by 2 bases, with 13 bases left in between. Looked up from germline, CDR1 is DFQATT and CDR2 is SNEGSKA (reference sequence). The CDR3 totals 15 residues. CDR3 region: CSARDRRRGNTEAFF. CDR3 DNA: TGCAGTGCTAGAGACCGCAGGAGAGGAAACACTGAAGCTTTCTTT.

V is TRBV10-2 and J is TRBJ2-6, with D unclear. CDR1 and CDR2 (germline): WSHSY, SAAADI. The CDR3 consists of 15 residues. V gave up 3 bases and J gave up 4 bases, with 10 bases separating them. CDR3 nucleotide sequence: TGCGCCAGCAGTGACTGGACCTCCGGGGCCAACGTCCTGACTTTC. Translated, it gives CASSDWTSGANVLTF.

This clonotype was detected once. Here the CDR3 DNA reads TGCGCCAGCAGCCGAAATAGCGGGGGAAGCACAGATACGCAGTATTTT. This translates into CASSRNSGGSTDTQYF. The V gene is TRBV5-1, the J gene TRBJ2-3, with 9 bases fitting TRBD2. The germline V gene encodes CDR1 SGHRS and CDR2 YFSETQ. V shed 4 bases, J shed 0 bases, and the junction held 6 bases outside the gene matches. This CDR3 is built from 16 residues.

This clonotype has more than one count but fewer than ten. The chain carries TRBV5-6 and TRBJ2-1, with D unresolved. The CDR3 covers 15 residues. V lost 3 bases and J lost 0, with 10 bases in between. Germline V lookup: CDR1 SGHDT, CDR2 YYEEEE. The CDR3 region is CASSSAPSSYNEQFF. The CDR3 DNA sequence: TGTGCCAGCAGCTCGGCCCCTAGCTCCTACAATGAGCAGTTCTTC.

The rearrangement links TRBV12-3 or TRBV12-4 to TRBJ1-2; 7 bases are a match to TRBD1. J lost 5 bases, V lost 5 bases, and 5 bases had no gene match. This CDR3 is 13 amino acids long. In DNA, the CDR3 is TGTGCCAGCAGTACCACAGGGGAATATGGCTACACCTTC. Its translation: CASSTTGEYGYTF.

The table lists this clonotype with a few counts. The chain employs TRBV5-5 and TRBJ1-1; a possible D gene is TRBD1 (6 bases). The germline gives CDR1 SGHKS, CDR2 YYEKEE (reference sequence). The V gene lost 6 bases and the J gene lost 5 bases, with 20 bases spanning the gap. The CDR3 loop spans 15 amino acids. The CDR3 spells CASIPRGGRGTEAFF. The CDR3 region has the DNA TGTGCCAGCATCCCTCGGGGGGGGCGCGGTACTGAAGCTTTCTTT.